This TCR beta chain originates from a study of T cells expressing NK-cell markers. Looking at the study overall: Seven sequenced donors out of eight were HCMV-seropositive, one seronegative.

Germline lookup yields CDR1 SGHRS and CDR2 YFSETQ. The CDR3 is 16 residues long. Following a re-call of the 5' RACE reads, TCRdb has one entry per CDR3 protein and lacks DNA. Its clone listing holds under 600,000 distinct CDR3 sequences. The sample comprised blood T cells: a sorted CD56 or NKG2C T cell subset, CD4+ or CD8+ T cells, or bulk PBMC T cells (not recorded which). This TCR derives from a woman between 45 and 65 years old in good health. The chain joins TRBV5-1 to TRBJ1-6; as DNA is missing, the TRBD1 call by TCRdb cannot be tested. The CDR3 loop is CASSLEGTGHNSPLHF.